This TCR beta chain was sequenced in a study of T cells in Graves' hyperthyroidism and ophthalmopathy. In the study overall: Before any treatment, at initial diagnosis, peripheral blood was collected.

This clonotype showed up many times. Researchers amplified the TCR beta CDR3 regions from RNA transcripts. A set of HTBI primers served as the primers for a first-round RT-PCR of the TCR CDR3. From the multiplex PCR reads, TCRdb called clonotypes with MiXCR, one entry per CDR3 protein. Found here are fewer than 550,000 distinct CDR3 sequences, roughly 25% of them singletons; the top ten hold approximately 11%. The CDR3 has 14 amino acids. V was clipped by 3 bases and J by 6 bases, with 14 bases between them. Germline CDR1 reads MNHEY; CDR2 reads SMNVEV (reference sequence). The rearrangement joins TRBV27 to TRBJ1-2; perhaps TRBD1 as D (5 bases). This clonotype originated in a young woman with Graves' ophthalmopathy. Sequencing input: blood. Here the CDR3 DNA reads TGTGCCAGCAGTTTCTTGGGGCAGATAGATGGCTACACCTTC. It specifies CASSFLGQIDGYTF.